This T cell receptor beta chain came from a study of T cell responses to AZD1222 COVID-19 vaccine. Findings and limits, study-wide: Breadth and depth of Spike-specific TCRs rose after two AZD1222 doses.

The V gene lost 4 bases and the J gene lost 3 bases, with 11 bases spanning the gap. CDR3 length: 14 amino acids. The germline V gene encodes CDR1 KGHDR and CDR2 SFDVKD. With respect to this clone: Its specificity is not known.

TCRdb's copy holds only in-frame clones and misses some; the assay was immunoSEQ multiplex PCR. The sample contains over 75,000 clones, 80% to 90% of which appear only once. The sequence came from an adult who received the AZD1222 COVID-19 vaccine. The sequencing here drew on peripheral blood, taken 28 days after the second AZD1222 dose. The rearrangement uses TRBV24-1 and TRBJ1-2; D may be TRBD1 (5 bases). The CDR3, as DNA: TGTGCCACCAGTGAGTCAGGGTTCGACTATGGCTACACCTTC. It codes for CATSESGFDYGYTF.